Listed here are 2 T cell receptor beta chains from one sample, sequenced in a study of long-term antiretroviral therapy in people with HIV. Survey-level immunoSEQ v3.0 assays were run. This table comes from immunoSEQ multiplex PCR, and its TCRdb copy is limited to in-frame clones, with some not included. The sample gives tens of thousands of clones, roughly 84% of which show up once; about 10% is in the top ten. The material sequenced was unsorted PBMCs, taken 2.3 to 2.5 years after starting antiretroviral therapy. The receptors stem from a man in his forties with HIV.

The V and J genes are TRBV18 and TRBJ2-1, with D possibly being TRBD1 (5 bases). Germline-derived CDR1 and CDR2 are KGHSH and LQKENI. The CDR3 loop spans 16 amino acids. Trimming cost V 3 bases and J 6 bases, with 18 bases left between them. The CDR3 here is CASSPGGAGIVNEQFF. CDR3 DNA sequence: TGTGCCAGCTCACCGGGTGGGGCAGGGATAGTCAATGAGCAGTTCTTC.

The chain uses TRBV5-1 and TRBJ2-2, with D tentatively TRBD1 or TRBD2 (5 bases each). Germline CDR1 and CDR2: SGHRS and YFSETQ. This CDR3 has 15 amino acids. With 4 bases removed from V and 2 bases from J, the gap between germline ends came to 12 bases. In nucleotides, the CDR3 is TGCGCCAGCAGCCCGGGACGGACCAACACCGGGGAGCTGTTTTTT. It codes for CASSPGRTNTGELFF.